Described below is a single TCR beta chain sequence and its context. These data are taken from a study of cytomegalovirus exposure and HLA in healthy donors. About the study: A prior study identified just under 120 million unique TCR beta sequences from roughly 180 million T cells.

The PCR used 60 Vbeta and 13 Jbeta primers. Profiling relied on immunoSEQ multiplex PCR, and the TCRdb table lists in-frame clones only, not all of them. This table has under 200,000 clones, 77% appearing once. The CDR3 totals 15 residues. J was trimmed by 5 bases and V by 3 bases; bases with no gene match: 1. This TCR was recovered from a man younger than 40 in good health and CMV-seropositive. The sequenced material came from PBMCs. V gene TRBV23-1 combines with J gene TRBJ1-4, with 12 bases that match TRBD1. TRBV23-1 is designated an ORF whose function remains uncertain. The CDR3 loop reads CASSQGTGGNEKLFF. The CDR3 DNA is TGCGCCAGCAGTCAGGGGACAGGGGGCAATGAAAAACTGTTTTTT.